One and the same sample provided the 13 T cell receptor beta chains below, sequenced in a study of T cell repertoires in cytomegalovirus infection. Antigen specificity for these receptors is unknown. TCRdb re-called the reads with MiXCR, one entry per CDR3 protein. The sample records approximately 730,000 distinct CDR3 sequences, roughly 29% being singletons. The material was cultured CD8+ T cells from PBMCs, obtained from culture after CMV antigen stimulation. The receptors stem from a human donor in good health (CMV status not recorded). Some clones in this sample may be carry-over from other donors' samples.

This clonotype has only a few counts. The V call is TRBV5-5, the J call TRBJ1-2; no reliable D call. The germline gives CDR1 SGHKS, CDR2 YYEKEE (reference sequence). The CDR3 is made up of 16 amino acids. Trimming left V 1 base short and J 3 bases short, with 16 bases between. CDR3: CASSLRLETMDYGYTF. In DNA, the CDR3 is TGTGCCAGCAGCTTGCGTTTGGAGACAATGGACTATGGCTACACCTTC.

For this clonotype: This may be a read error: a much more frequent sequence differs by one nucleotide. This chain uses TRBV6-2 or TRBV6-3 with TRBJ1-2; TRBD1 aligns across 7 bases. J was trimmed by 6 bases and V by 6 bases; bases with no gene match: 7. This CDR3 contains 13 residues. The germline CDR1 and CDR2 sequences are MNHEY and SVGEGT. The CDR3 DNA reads TGTGCCAGCAGCTTAGGACAGGCGGATGGCTACACCTTC. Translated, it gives CASSLGQADGYTF.

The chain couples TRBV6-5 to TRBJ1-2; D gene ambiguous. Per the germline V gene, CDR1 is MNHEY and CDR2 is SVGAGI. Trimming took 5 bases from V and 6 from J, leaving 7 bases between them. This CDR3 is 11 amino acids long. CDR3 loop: CASSRGDGYTF. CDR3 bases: TGTGCCAGCAGTCGTGGAGATGGCTACACCTTC.

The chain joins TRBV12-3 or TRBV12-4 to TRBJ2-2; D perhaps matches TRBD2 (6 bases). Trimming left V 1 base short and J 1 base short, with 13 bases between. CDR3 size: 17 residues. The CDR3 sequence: CASSLVGGRENTGELFF. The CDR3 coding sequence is TGTGCCAGCAGTTTAGTGGGAGGACGGGAGAACACCGGGGAGCTGTTTTTT.

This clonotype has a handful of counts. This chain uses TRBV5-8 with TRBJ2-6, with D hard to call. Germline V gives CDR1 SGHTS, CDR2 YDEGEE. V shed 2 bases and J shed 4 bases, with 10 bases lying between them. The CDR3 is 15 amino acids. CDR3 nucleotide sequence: TGTGCCAGCAGCTTATATATGGCCGGGGCCAACGTCCTGACTTTC. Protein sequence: CASSLYMAGANVLTF.

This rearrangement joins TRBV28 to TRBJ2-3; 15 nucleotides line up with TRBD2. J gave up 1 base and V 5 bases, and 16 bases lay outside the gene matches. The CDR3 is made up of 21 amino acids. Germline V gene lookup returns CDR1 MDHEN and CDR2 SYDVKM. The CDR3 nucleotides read TGTGCCAGCAGTACTAACATCATCGGGACTAGCGGGGGGCAGGGCACAGATACGCAGTATTTT. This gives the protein CASSTNIIGTSGGQGTDTQYF.

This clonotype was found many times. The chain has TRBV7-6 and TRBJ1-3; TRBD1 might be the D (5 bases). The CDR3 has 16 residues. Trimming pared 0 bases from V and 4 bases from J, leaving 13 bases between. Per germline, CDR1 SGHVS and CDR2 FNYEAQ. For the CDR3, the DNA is TGTGCCAGCAGCTTAGCGGAGCGACAGCGGGGAAACACCATATATTTT. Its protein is CASSLAERQRGNTIYF.

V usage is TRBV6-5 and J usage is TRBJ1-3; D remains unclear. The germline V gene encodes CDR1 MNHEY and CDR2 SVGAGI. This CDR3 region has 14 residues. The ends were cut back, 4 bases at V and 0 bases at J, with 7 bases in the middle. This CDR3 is CASSFTNSGNTIYF. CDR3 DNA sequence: TGTGCCAGCAGTTTTACAAACTCTGGAAACACCATATATTTT.

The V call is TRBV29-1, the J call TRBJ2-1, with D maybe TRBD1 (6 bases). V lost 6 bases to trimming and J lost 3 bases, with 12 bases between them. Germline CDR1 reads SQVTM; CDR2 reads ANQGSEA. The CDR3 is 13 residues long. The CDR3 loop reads CSVNRVNYNEQFF. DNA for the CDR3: TGCAGCGTGAACAGGGTGAACTACAATGAGCAGTTCTTC.

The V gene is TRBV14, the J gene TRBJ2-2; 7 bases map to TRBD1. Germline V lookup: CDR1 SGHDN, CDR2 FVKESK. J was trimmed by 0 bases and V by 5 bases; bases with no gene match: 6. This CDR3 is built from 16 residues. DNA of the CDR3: TGTGCCAGCAGCTCACCGGACAGGCCGAACACCGGGGAGCTGTTTTTT. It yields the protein CASSSPDRPNTGELFF. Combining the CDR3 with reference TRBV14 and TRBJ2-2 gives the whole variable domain EAGVTQFPSHSVIEKGQTVTLRCDPISGHDNLYWYRRVMGKEIKFLLHFVKESKQDESGMPNNRFLAERTGGTYSTLKVQPAELEDSGVYFCASSSPDRPNTGELFFGEGSRLTVL.

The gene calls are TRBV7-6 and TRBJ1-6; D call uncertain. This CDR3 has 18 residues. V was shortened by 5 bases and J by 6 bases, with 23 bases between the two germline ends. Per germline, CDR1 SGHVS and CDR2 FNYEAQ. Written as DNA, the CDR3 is TGTGCCAGCAGCCCATCCCAGGAAATATGGCAGTTTAATTCACCCCTCCACTTT. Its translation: CASSPSQEIWQFNSPLHF. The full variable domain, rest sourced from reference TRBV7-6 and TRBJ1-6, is GAGVSQSPRYKVTKRGQDVALRCDPISGHVSLYWYRQALGQGPEFLTYFNYEAQQDKSGLPNDRFSAERPEGSISTLTIQRTEQRDSAMYRCASSPSQEIWQFNSPLHFGNGTRLTVT.

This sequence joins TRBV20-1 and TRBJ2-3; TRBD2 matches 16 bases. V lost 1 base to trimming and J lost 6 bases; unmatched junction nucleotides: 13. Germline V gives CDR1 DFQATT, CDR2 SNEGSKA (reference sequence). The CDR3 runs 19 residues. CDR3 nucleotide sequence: TGCAGTGCTAGAGCGCCAGCCGGGACTAGCGGGGGGGCGACGGATACGCAGTATTTT. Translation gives CSARAPAGTSGGATDTQYF.

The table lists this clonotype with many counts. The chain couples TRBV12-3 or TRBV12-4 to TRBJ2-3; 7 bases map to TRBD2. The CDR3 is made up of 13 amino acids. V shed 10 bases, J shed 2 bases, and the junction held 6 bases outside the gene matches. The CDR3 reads CAILAGDTDTQYF. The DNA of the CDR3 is TGTGCCATTTTAGCGGGCGACACAGATACGCAGTATTTT.